This T cell receptor beta chain derives from a study of blood T cells in healthy people across ages. Points from the study as a whole: Both naive CD4+ cell counts and diversity were greater in long-lived donors than in aged donors. Expanded clonotype shifts may have been confounded, as the donors had an unknown CMV status.

Sample-barcoded 5' priming and a J-beta primer mix drove a second PCR of 7 to 11 cycles. Every sample gave at least 2.5 million paired-end reads containing CDR3. TCRdb itself ran the 5' RACE reads through MiXCR, one entry per CDR3 protein. The table lists 600,000 to 1,000,000 distinct CDR3 sequences, 55% to 70% of them singletons. Comments on this clonotype: Its specificity is not known.

The CDR3 is made up of 12 amino acids. With 3 bases removed from V and 3 bases from J, the gap between germline ends came to 9 bases. Germline V gives CDR1 DFQATT, CDR2 SNEGSKA (reference sequence). V gene TRBV20-1 combines with J gene TRBJ2-7; D is uncertain. Material: blood. The source is a man aged 25-45 years in good health. Here the CDR3 reads CSASYANYEQYF. The CDR3 bases are TGCAGTGCTAGCTACGCGAACTACGAGCAGTACTTC.